This T cell receptor (beta chain) comes out of a study of early T cells in non-severe SARS-CoV-2 infection. TCRdb reprocessed the 5' RACE reads with MiXCR, giving one entry per CDR3 protein. Of 65,000 to 95,000 distinct CDR3 sequences in the sample, about a sixth were seen once. In germline, CDR1 is KGHSH, CDR2 LQKENI. V was clipped by 2 bases and J by 6 bases, with 12 bases between them. There are 14 residues in the CDR3. At least ten counts were recorded for this clonotype. The genes are TRBV18 and TRBJ2-3, with D unclear. The sequencing input was whole blood. This clonotype originated in an adult who was a healthcare worker with PCR-confirmed SARS-CoV-2 infection or an uninfected control (not recorded which). CDR3 protein: CASSPTRVRDTQYF. Written as DNA, the CDR3 is TGTGCCAGCTCACCAACCAGAGTGAGGGATACGCAGTATTTT.